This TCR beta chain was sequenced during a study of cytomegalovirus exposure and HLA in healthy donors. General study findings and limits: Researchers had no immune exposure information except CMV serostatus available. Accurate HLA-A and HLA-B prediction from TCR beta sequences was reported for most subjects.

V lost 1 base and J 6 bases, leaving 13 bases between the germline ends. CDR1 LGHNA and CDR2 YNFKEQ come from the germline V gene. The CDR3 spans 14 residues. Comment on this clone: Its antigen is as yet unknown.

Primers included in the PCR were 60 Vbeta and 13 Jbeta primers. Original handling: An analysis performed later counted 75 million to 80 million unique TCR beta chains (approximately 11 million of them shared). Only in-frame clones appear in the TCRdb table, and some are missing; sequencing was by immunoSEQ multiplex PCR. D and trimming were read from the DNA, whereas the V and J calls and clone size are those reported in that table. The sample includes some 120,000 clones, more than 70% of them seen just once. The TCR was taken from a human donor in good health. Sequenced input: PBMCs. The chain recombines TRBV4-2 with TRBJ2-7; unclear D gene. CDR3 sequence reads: CASSQVGIDSEQYF. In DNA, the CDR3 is TGTGCCAGCAGCCAAGTAGGAATAGACTCCGAGCAGTACTTC.